These 23 T cell receptor beta chains came from one sample sequenced in a study of T cell repertoires in aging, cancer and after chemotherapy. Peripheral blood genomic DNA, not sorted cells or RNA, was the template. TRB rearrangements spanning V, D and J were amplified using mixed TRB-A/B primers. TCRdb analysed the multiplex PCR reads with MiXCR anew, one entry per CDR3 protein. In the table there are over a thousand distinct CDR3 sequences, approximately 30% of which are singletons. The sample consisted of blood. The origin of the receptors is a human donor with a solid tumor.

The V gene is TRBV6-5, the J gene TRBJ2-7; D is undetermined. This CDR3 is 14 amino acids long. Looked up from germline, CDR1 is MNHEY and CDR2 is SVGAGI. Between the trimmed V and J ends, which lost 4 bases and 3 bases, there was a span of 13 bases. This chain's CDR3 is CASSLGPLGYEQYF. The DNA of the CDR3 is TGTGCCAGCAGTTTAGGGCCTTTGGGCTACGAGCAGTACTTC.

This clonotype came up a few times. The chain combines TRBV5-1 with TRBJ1-2; D possibly corresponds to TRBD1 (5 bases). Germline loops: CDR1 SGHRS, CDR2 YFSETQ. The CDR3 is 14 amino acids. V was clipped by 7 bases and J by 2 bases, with 15 bases between them. The CDR3 DNA sequence: TGCGCCAGCTCCTTACTAGACAGCAACTATGGCTACACCTTC. It translates to CASSLLDSNYGYTF.

A remark on this clonotype: This may be a read error: a much more frequent sequence differs by one nucleotide. The chain is built from TRBV12-3 or TRBV12-4 and TRBJ2-2; tentatively, D is TRBD2 (5 bases). The CDR3 sequence is 14 residues long. V was cut by 2 bases and J by 9 bases, with 13 bases left in between. For the CDR3, the DNA is TGTGCCAGCAGTTTAAGGAGGCAGGTCAGGGAGCTGTTTTTT. Amino acids: CASSLRRQVRELFF.

In regard to this clonotype: A clone one base away is much larger, so this may be a read error. The gene calls are TRBV6-5 and TRBJ2-5, with TRBD1 matching over 7 bases. The CDR3 contains 14 residues. Germline V gives CDR1 MNHEY, CDR2 SVGAGI. In nucleotides, the CDR3 is TGTGCCAGCATGCGACAGGGCCTCCAAAAGACCCAGTACTTC. Translated, it gives CASMRQGLQKTQYF.

V and J are TRBV5-1 and TRBJ2-5, with no clear D. Germline loops: CDR1 SGHRS, CDR2 YFSETQ. The CDR3 has 13 residues. V shed 2 bases and J shed 5 bases, with 10 bases lying between them. CDR3 protein: CASSLFVSETQYF. The CDR3 nucleotides read TGCGCCAGCAGCTTATTCGTTTCGGAGACCCAGTACTTC.

In this sample, this clonotype is medium-sized. This rearrangement joins TRBV30 to TRBJ1-1; TRBD1 is a possible D gene (5 bases). The CDR3 has 14 residues. V was cut by 2 bases and J by 1 base, with 11 bases left in between. CDR1 is GTSNPN, CDR2 SVGIG, per germline (reference sequence). DNA for the CDR3: TGTGCCTGGAGTAGGACTAGGGGGAACACTGAAGCTTTCTTT. Protein product: CAWSRTRGNTEAFF.

This clonotype was counted once. V is TRBV5-1 and J is TRBJ2-2; no definite D call. The CDR3 spans 14 residues. V lost 0 bases, J lost 7 bases, and 10 bases lay in between. From germline, CDR1 is SGHRS and CDR2 YFSETQ. CDR3 region: CASSLAEWGGELFF. CDR3 nucleotides: TGCGCCAGCAGCTTGGCCGAGTGGGGCGGGGAGCTGTTTTTT.

On this clonotype: One end of the junction varies from germline; a read error may be responsible. The chain carries TRBV19 and TRBJ1-2, with D possibly being TRBD1 (6 bases). CDR1 and CDR2 (germline): LNHDA, SQIVND (reference sequence). The CDR3 runs 19 residues. CDR3 sequence: CASTKPLRDTQSLSGWLSF. CDR3 sequence (DNA): TGTGCCAGCACGAAGCCCCTTCGGGACACTCAGTCCCTTAGCGGTTGGCTTTCCTTC.

In its sample, this clonotype is medium-sized. The chain links TRBV19 to TRBJ2-1; maybe TRBD2 (7 bases). The germline CDR1 and CDR2 sequences are LNHDA and SQIVND (reference sequence). V lost 3 bases to trimming and J lost 4 bases, with 16 bases between them. The CDR3 has 16 amino acids. The CDR3 spells CASSIRGGGRYNEQFF. As DNA, the CDR3 is TGTGCCAGTAGTATCCGGGGCGGGGGCCGGTACAATGAGCAGTTCTTC.

By share, this clonotype counts as large. The J gene is TRBJ2-7, the V gene TRBV6-2 or TRBV6-3, with D perhaps matching TRBD1 or TRBD2 (5 bases each). Germline V lookup: CDR1 MNHEY, CDR2 SVGEGT. Trimming shortened V by 2 bases and J by 0 bases, and 14 bases separated the two germline ends. The CDR3 is 16 amino acids. CDR3 residues: CASSYLGALNSYEQYF. The CDR3, as DNA: TGTGCCAGCAGTTACCTCGGGGCGCTCAACTCCTACGAGCAGTACTTC.

The V call is TRBV2, the J call TRBJ2-7, with TRBD1 matching over 7 bases. V was pared by 5 bases and J by 2 bases, with 6 bases of the junction left unmatched. Per germline, CDR1 SNHLY and CDR2 FYNNEI. The CDR3 sequence is 14 residues long. This CDR3 reads CASSLGQGAYEQYF. CDR3 DNA sequence: TGTGCCAGCAGTTTGGGTCAGGGGGCCTACGAGCAGTACTTC.

Worth noting for this clonotype: Just one base apart from a much larger clone, this may be a read error. V is TRBV12-3 or TRBV12-4 and J is TRBJ2-6; D gene ambiguous. The CDR3 totals 17 residues. Trimming stripped 5 bases from V and 4 bases from J, with 18 bases between. The CDR3 protein is CASSRGPMGSGANVLTF. In DNA form, the CDR3 reads TGTGCCAGCAGTCGCGGACCCATGGGTTCCGGGGCCAACGTCCTGACTTTC.

This chain connects TRBV11-2 to TRBJ2-7, with D possibly matching TRBD1 (5 bases). Trimming stripped 6 bases from V and 4 bases from J, with 13 bases between. The CDR3 spans 13 residues. The germline CDR1 and CDR2 sequences are SGHAT and FQNNGV. CDR3 nucleotides: TGTGCCAGCAGTTACAGGATTACGTACGAGCAGTACTTC. Translating gives CASSYRITYEQYF.

Within the sample, this clonotype is medium-sized. The genes are TRBV5-4 and TRBJ2-7; 9 bases match TRBD2. Looked up from germline, CDR1 is SGHNT and CDR2 is YYREEE (reference sequence). The CDR3 consists of 16 residues. The trim removed 0 bases at V and 2 bases at J, leaving 6 bases unmatched. DNA of the CDR3: TGTGCCAGCAGCTTGGAATTAGTAGCGGGAGCCTACGAGCAGTACTTC. Translated, it gives CASSLELVAGAYEQYF.

This chain uses TRBV7-2 with TRBJ1-2; a possible D gene is TRBD1 (5 bases). This CDR3 comprises 13 residues. The germline V gene encodes CDR1 SGHTA and CDR2 FQGNSA. V gave up 2 bases and J gave up 8 bases, with 12 bases separating them. CDR3 sequence: CASSLSRAKGYTF. CDR3 sequence (DNA): TGTGCCAGCAGCTTAAGCAGGGCCAAGGGCTACACCTTC. The full variable domain, its missing parts supplied by reference TRBV7-2 and TRBJ1-2, is GAGVSQSPSNKVTEKGKDVELRCDPISGHTALYWYRQSLGQGLEFLIYFQGNSAPDKSGLPSDRFSAERTGGSVSTLTIQRTQQEDSAVYLCASSLSRAKGYTFGSGTRLTVV.

As regards this clonotype: Being one base from a much bigger clone, this may be a read error. The chain is built from TRBV6-5 and TRBJ2-7; the match to TRBD2 covers 9 bases. The ends lost 5 bases at V and 5 bases at J; junction bases unmatched: 10. Germline loops: CDR1 MNHEY, CDR2 SVGAGI. The CDR3 is 15 residues long. CDR3 sequence reads: CASSGRSGGSHEQYF. CDR3 in DNA: TGTGCCAGCAGTGGAAGAAGCGGGGGGTCCCACGAGCAGTACTTC.

This clonotype is large. The rearrangement joins TRBV30 to TRBJ2-5, with unresolved D. Trimming stripped 0 bases from V and 5 bases from J, with 10 bases between. The CDR3 is 13 residues long. Germline CDR1 is GTSNPN and CDR2 is SVGIG (reference sequence). As DNA, the CDR3 is TGTGCCTGGAGTGTACGAGTCACCGAGACCCAGTACTTC. Translation: CAWSVRVTETQYF.

In its sample, this clonotype was seen once. A much larger clone is a single base away; this may be a read error. The chain employs TRBV6-2 or TRBV6-3 and TRBJ2-5; 7 nucleotides line up with TRBD2. From germline, CDR1 is MNHEY and CDR2 SVGEGT. J gave up 6 bases and V 7 bases, and 11 bases lay outside the gene matches. The CDR3 has 14 residues. CDR3 residues: CASTTGGREKTQYF. The CDR3 coding sequence is TGTGCCAGCACCACCGGAGGGAGGGAAAAGACCCAGTACTTC.

This clonotype qualifies as medium-sized (0.01 to 0.1%). The V and J genes are TRBV6-2 or TRBV6-3 and TRBJ2-2, with D possibly TRBD1 on 6 matching bases. This CDR3 is built from 15 residues. CDR1 is MNHEY and CDR2 is SVGEGT in the germline V gene. Between the trimmed V and J ends, which lost 5 bases and 3 bases, there was a span of 13 bases. CDR3 sequence: CASSTGAGDTGELFF. The CDR3 DNA follows: TGTGCCAGCAGTACCGGGGCAGGGGACACCGGGGAGCTGTTTTTT.

The rearrangement links TRBV5-5 to TRBJ1-5, with no clear D. In germline, CDR1 is SGHKS, CDR2 YYEKEE (reference sequence). The CDR3 is made up of 15 amino acids. The V and J ends lost 0 bases and 6 bases respectively, with 13 bases between them. CDR3 sequence: CASSLVFFHSQPQHF. CDR3 bases: TGTGCCAGCAGCTTGGTATTTTTCCATAGTCAGCCCCAGCATTTT.

Sample share makes this clonotype medium-sized. This chain connects TRBV5-6 to TRBJ2-6, with unresolved D. In germline, CDR1 is SGHDT, CDR2 YYEEEE. Trimming removed 4 bases from V and 3 bases from J, with 14 bases in between. This CDR3 comprises 16 residues. CDR3 sequence reads: CASSGILPFGANVLTF. CDR3 coding DNA: TGTGCCAGCAGCGGAATACTCCCATTTGGGGCCAACGTCCTGACTTTC.

The chain is built from TRBV10-2 and TRBJ1-5; TRBD1 is a possible D gene (5 bases). CDR1 is WSHSY and CDR2 is SAAADI in the germline V gene. The CDR3 is 13 residues long. Trimming took off 8 bases at V and 1 base at J, with 9 bases between the two ends. CDR3: CASRGGSNQPQHF. CDR3 nucleotides: TGCGCCAGCCGGGGGGGGAGCAATCAGCCCCAGCATTTT.

About this clonotype: A much more abundant neighbour one base away suggests this may be a read error. The chain joins TRBV6-1 to TRBJ1-5, with no clear D. Germline CDR1 MNHNS, CDR2 SASEGT. The CDR3 runs to 15 residues. Trimming stripped 2 bases from V and 4 bases from J, with 12 bases between. CDR3 sequence reads: CASSEYERVNQPQHF. The CDR3 nucleotides are TGTGCCAGCAGTGAATACGAAAGGGTAAATCAGCCCCAGCATTTT.